This TCR beta chain was retrieved from a study of molecular identifiers for immune sequencing clone quantification. Study-level points and caveats: Single-cell amounts of spiked Jurkat TCR RNA were reportedly detectable among over 750,000 naive cells.

V lost 0 bases, J lost 4 bases, and 8 bases lay in between. Germline-derived CDR1 and CDR2 are MNHNY and SVGAGI (reference sequence). This CDR3 comprises 14 residues. Methods described previously were used for bulk TCR libraries, and listed TCR primers were applied. TCRdb re-called the PCR reads with MiXCR, one entry per CDR3 protein. The sample lists approximately 63,000 distinct CDR3 sequences, 15% to 20% occurring once. This clonotype was seen many times. The antigen is unknown. The chain has TRBV6-6 and TRBJ2-3; D perhaps matches TRBD2 (6 bases). The sequence was obtained from a human donor in good health. Some libraries in this study had Jurkat cell RNA spiked in. The sample taken for sequencing was naive CD8+ T cells from blood, with Jurkat cell RNA spiked in. The subset denotes: FACS-sorted CD8+CD4-CCR7+CD45RA+ naive T cells. The DNA of the CDR3 is TGTGCCAGCAGTTACTCTGGGGAGGCAGATACGCAGTATTTT. As protein: CASSYSGEADTQYF.